Below, 8 T cell receptor beta chains from the same sample are listed, as sequenced in a study of Graves' ophthalmopathy and Graves' hyperthyroidism. Amplifying from RNA transcripts, the study obtained TCR beta CDR3 regions. After a first-round RT-PCR with HTBI primers, a second-round multiplex PCR was run. MiXCR, applied by TCRdb to the multiplex PCR reads, yields one record per CDR3 protein. The table has around 470,000 distinct CDR3 sequences, around 14% seen once. The sequenced sample was blood. The origin of the receptors is a woman aged 25 to 39 with Graves' ophthalmopathy.

This clonotype appeared many times. The J gene is TRBJ1-1, the V gene TRBV7-8, with 9 bases lining up with TRBD1. CDR1 SGHVS and CDR2 FQNEAQ come from the germline V gene. V shed 1 base, J shed 5 bases, and the junction held 14 bases outside the gene matches. This CDR3 has 18 residues. CDR3 region: CASSLVSPQDRGRTEAFF. The CDR3 nucleotides are TGTGCCAGCAGCTTAGTTTCCCCCCAGGACAGGGGTAGAACTGAAGCTTTCTTT.

The table lists this clonotype with many counts. The rearrangement uses TRBV10-3 and TRBJ2-7; no firm D call. The CDR3 extends over 16 amino acids. CDR1 is ENHRY and CDR2 is SYGVKD in the germline V gene. The V and J ends lost 2 bases and 6 bases respectively, with 20 bases between them. CDR3 nucleotides: TGTGCCATCAGTGAGCTAGTGGGCGGCCCTCGAGCCGAGCAGTACTTC. Translation: CAISELVGGPRAEQYF.

This clonotype was seen a handful of times. This rearrangement joins TRBV12-3 or TRBV12-4 to TRBJ2-2; weak D call: TRBD2 (5 bases). This CDR3 is 16 amino acids long. The V end was cut by 3 bases, the J end by 0 bases, with 11 bases between. CDR3 residues: CASSLGSGSNTGELFF. The DNA of the CDR3 is TGTGCCAGCAGTTTGGGGAGTGGCTCGAACACCGGGGAGCTGTTTTTT.

The CDR3 bases are TGTGCCAGCAGCCAAGGACAGGGGGCGTCTGCTAACTATGGCTACACCTTC. This gives the protein CASSQGQGASANYGYTF. The V call is TRBV4-2, the J call TRBJ1-2; 10 bases match TRBD1. Unmatched junction bases numbered 5, after V lost 1 base and J lost 0 bases. CDR3 length: 17 residues. Germline V lookup: CDR1 LGHNA, CDR2 YNFKEQ.

V usage is TRBV5-1 and J usage is TRBJ1-5; weak D call: TRBD1 (6 bases). Trimming left V 8 bases short and J 2 bases short, with 14 bases between. Germline values: CDR1 SGHRS, CDR2 YFSETQ. CDR3 length equals 14 residues. CDR3 DNA sequence: TGCGCCAGACACAGGGTGTGGGGCAATCAGCCCCAGCATTTT. Translated, it gives CARHRVWGNQPQHF. Drawing the rest from reference TRBV5-1 and TRBJ1-5, the complete variable domain is KAGVTQTPRYLIKTRGQQVTLSCSPISGHRSVSWYQQTPGQGLQFLFEYFSETQRNKGNFPGRFSGRQFSNSRSEMNVSTLELGDSALYLCARHRVWGNQPQHFGDGTRLSIL.

To note about this clonotype: A clone one base away is much larger, so this may be a read error. The CDR3 ends on some other residue instead of the conserved phenylalanine or tryptophan, so this is likely a read error. The J gene is TRBJ1-5, the V gene TRBV12-3 or TRBV12-4; D call uncertain. Trimming pared 7 bases from V and 7 bases from J, leaving 11 bases between. The CDR3 sequence is 12 residues long. Here the CDR3 DNA reads TGTGCCAGCACTTCCGGGATACAGCCCCAGCATTTG. It yields the protein CASTSGIQPQHL.

This clonotype came up many times. CDR3 loop: CASSMAGGGPHEQYF. CDR3 bases: TGTGCCAGTAGTATGGCTGGGGGCGGCCCCCACGAGCAGTACTTC. The chain has TRBV19 and TRBJ2-7; D perhaps matches TRBD1 (6 bases). This CDR3 region has 15 residues. The germline CDR1 and CDR2 sequences are LNHDA and SQIVND (reference sequence). The V and J ends lost 3 bases and 5 bases respectively, with 17 bases between them.

This clonotype was detected ten times or more. The V call is TRBV12-3 or TRBV12-4, the J call TRBJ1-6; possibly TRBD1 for D (5 bases). The CDR3 has 15 amino acids. V shed 6 bases and J shed 4 bases, with 13 bases lying between them. The CDR3 nucleotides are TGTGCCAGCAGCCCCGAGGGGTTTTATAATTCACCCCTCCACTTT. This encodes CASSPEGFYNSPLHF.